This TCR beta chain was identified during a study of T cell responses to AZD1222 COVID-19 vaccine (dated by TCRdb to about 2021). Background for the entire study: TCR sequencing was performed for about 240 trial participants, of whom some 200 were given two doses of AZD1222 and roughly 25 were given two doses of MenACWY control vaccine. Trial participants were enrolled by age into subgroups of 18-55, 56-69 and 70-plus years, and 148, 28 and 57 TCR-sequenced participants, respectively, were included in these subgroups. Points the paper makes about the study in general: Reportedly, close to half of the unique spike-specific TCRs recognized epitopes lying outside the regions that are mutated in the B.1.351 and B.1.1.7 variants. Only five to seven AZD1222 recipients were SARS-CoV-2 seropositive at baseline, limiting conclusions about previously exposed vaccinees. No day 14 peak-response samples were available, so repertoires were characterized only after the peak T cell response. After two AZD1222 doses, spike-specific TCR breadth and depth were significantly higher than at day 0 and than in MenACWY recipients. The vaccine-associated CD4 TCRs covered the entire spike protein, and the dominant responses fell in regions 160-218 and 743-854. Participants were mostly white British, with more females than males. The authors suggested clonal diversity may have been underestimated. In the small 56-69-year group, the increase in depth fell short of significance, most likely because of low power.

The time point label here, explained by the study, means: about 28 days (+/-7) after the second vaccine dose. Because spike-specific TCR depth and breadth did not differ between the two schedules, AZD1222 recipients who got a second dose at roughly 4 weeks were pooled with those who got a second dose at roughly 12 weeks. Vaccinee samples were obtained from the UK trials COV001 and COV002, which included a single-blind randomized controlled phase 2/3 trial of AZD1222 (ChAdOx1 nCoV-19) in healthy adults. For TCRbeta chain sequencing, PBMC samples were collected from trial participants at day 0 and at day 28 after the second dose. V and J lose 5 bases and 0 bases, and a span of 19 bases separates them. From the cysteine through the phenylalanine, the CDR3 covers 17 amino acids. The CDR3 DNA has 51 bases and is translated from base 1. The germline V gene supplies CDR1 SGHTA and CDR2 FQGNSA. The CDR3 regions of human TCRbeta chains were analyzed by immunosequencing. The published analysis was carried out like this. TCRs in the repertoires were compared against a reference library of SARS-CoV-2-specific TCRs that had been generated with the MIRA antigen-specificity platform. Breadth was defined as the fraction of unique TCRs that were SARS-CoV-2-associated. Depth was defined as the fraction of total T cells that were SARS-CoV-2-associated. Each spike-specific TCR was assigned to its reactive spike region and to a CD4 or CD8 class using the MIRA data. Log10-transformed breadth and depth values were compared by one-way ANOVA with Sidak's multiple comparisons tests. TCRdb provides this immuneACCESS table in a form limited to in-frame rearrangements. Some clones are lacking; in checked studies, under half of them reflect an unresolved V gene, and why the rest are absent is not known. V, J and clone size derive from that table, while D and trimming were established from the DNA sequence. The table for this sample lists over 120,000 clones; approximately 89% of them were counted only once. 1.5% to 2% of the sample is held by the ten biggest clonotypes.

For this clone: This clone's antigen is unknown. Base qualities are not provided; no much larger clone lies one nucleotide away.

This clonotype was sampled from an adult who received the AZD1222 COVID-19 vaccine. The rearranged segments are TRBV7-2 and TRBJ1-1, with the identity of the D gene unclear. The material sequenced was peripheral blood, taken 28 days after the second AZD1222 dose. The DNA sequence is TGTGCCAGCAGCCTTAGGTTAAACTCTCTCATGAACACTGAAGCTTTCTTT. Translated, it gives CASSLRLNSLMNTEAFF.